A single sample is the source of the 27 T cell receptor beta chains below, sequenced in a study of memory CD4+ T cells and cytomegalovirus serostatus. The sort gate was single viable CD3+CD4+CD8-CD45RO+ cells for memory CD4+ T cells. Generated by immunoSEQ multiplex PCR, the TCRdb table keeps only in-frame clones and is missing some. The sample records some 60,000 clones, roughly 77% being singletons. Input material: memory CD4+ T cells from blood. The source of these receptors is an adult in good health and CMV-seropositive.

J is TRBJ2-7 and V is TRBV4-3, with 11 bases that match TRBD1. The germline gives CDR1 LGHNA, CDR2 YSLEER. V lost 3 bases and J lost 3; bases outside the gene matches: 7. This CDR3 spans 16 amino acids. The CDR3 loop is CASSQGTGTGGYEQYF. The CDR3, as DNA: TGCGCCAGCAGCCAGGGAACCGGGACAGGGGGCTACGAGCAGTACTTC.

V and J are TRBV5-1 and TRBJ2-1; D call uncertain. CDR3 length equals 13 residues. The germline V gene has CDR1 SGHRS and CDR2 YFSETQ. Trimming stripped 1 base from V and 5 bases from J, with 7 bases between. This chain's CDR3 is CASSLPLDNEQFF. The DNA for the CDR3 is TGCGCCAGCAGCTTGCCACTCGACAATGAGCAGTTCTTC.

The chain recombines TRBV10-3 with TRBJ1-1; 8 bases fit TRBD1. Looked up from germline, CDR1 is ENHRY and CDR2 is SYGVKD. The CDR3 has 14 residues. J gave up 6 bases and V 4 bases, and 7 bases lay outside the gene matches. CDR3 coding DNA: TGTGCCATCAGTGGACAGGGGATCGGGGCTGAAGCTTTCTTT. The encoded protein is CAISGQGIGAEAFF.

The chain employs TRBV30 and TRBJ2-1; the D gene could be TRBD1 or TRBD2 (5 bases each). Germline CDR1 and CDR2: GTSNPN and SVGIG (reference sequence). The CDR3 covers 12 residues. The ends were cut back, 3 bases at V and 4 bases at J, with 7 bases in the middle. For the CDR3, the DNA is TGTGCCTGGAGGGGGGTTTACAATGAGCAGTTCTTC. Translating gives CAWRGVYNEQFF.

This chain uses TRBV18 with TRBJ1-3, with D maybe TRBD1 (5 bases). Germline values: CDR1 KGHSH, CDR2 LQKENI. With 4 bases removed from V and 3 bases from J, the gap between germline ends came to 16 bases. The CDR3 covers 16 residues. The CDR3 DNA is TGTGCCAGCTCACTTACTCAGGGAACGTTTGGAAACACCATATATTTT. Its translation: CASSLTQGTFGNTIYF.

The J gene is TRBJ2-3, the V gene TRBV4-2; TRBD1 is a possible D gene (6 bases). Trimming removed 1 base from V and 4 bases from J, with 12 bases in between. This CDR3 is 15 amino acids long. Germline V gene lookup returns CDR1 LGHNA and CDR2 YNFKEQ. CDR3: CASSQGGGEADTQYF. For the CDR3, the DNA is TGTGCCAGCAGCCAAGGAGGGGGAGAGGCAGATACGCAGTATTTT.

This chain connects TRBV5-1 to TRBJ1-1; no definite D call. V gave up 0 bases and J gave up 7 bases, with 10 bases separating them. Germline CDR1 SGHRS, CDR2 YFSETQ. The CDR3 length is 13 residues. This CDR3 reads CASSLDSGNEAFF. CDR3 coding DNA: TGCGCCAGCAGCTTGGACTCGGGTAATGAAGCTTTCTTT. Filled out from reference TRBV5-1 and TRBJ1-1, the complete variable domain reads KAGVTQTPRYLIKTRGQQVTLSCSPISGHRSVSWYQQTPGQGLQFLFEYFSETQRNKGNFPGRFSGRQFSNSRSEMNVSTLELGDSALYLCASSLDSGNEAFFGQGTRLTVV.

The rearrangement links TRBV5-4 to TRBJ2-7; 10 bases fit TRBD1. The germline V gene has CDR1 SGHNT and CDR2 YYREEE (reference sequence). The J segment lost 7 bases and the V segment lost 4 bases, leaving 11 bases of the junction unmatched. The length of the CDR3 is 15 residues. This CDR3 is CASSPPGQGSREQYF. CDR3 nucleotides: TGTGCCAGCAGCCCGCCGGGACAGGGGTCGCGAGAGCAGTACTTC.

The chain uses TRBV29-1 and TRBJ1-1, with D tentatively TRBD1 (5 bases). Germline loops: CDR1 SQVTM, CDR2 ANQGSEA. The CDR3 runs 13 residues. Trimming took 6 bases from V and 4 from J, leaving 15 bases between them. As DNA, the CDR3 is TGCAGCGTGGGCGGTGGGGGGTTCACTGAAGCTTTCTTT. It codes for CSVGGGGFTEAFF.

The table lists this clone with a count of one. The rearrangement uses TRBV7-8 and TRBJ1-2; D may be TRBD1 (5 bases). Germline V gene sequence: CDR1 SGHVS, CDR2 FQNEAQ. Deletions cut 5 bases from V and 6 bases from J, with 13 bases between. The CDR3 runs to 13 residues. CDR3 sequence reads: CASSTHGGDGYTF. CDR3 coding DNA: TGTGCCAGCAGCACCCATGGGGGGGATGGCTACACCTTC. The variable domain in full, completed from reference TRBV7-8 and TRBJ1-2, reads GAGVSQSPRYKVAKRGQDVALRCDPISGHVSLFWYQQALGQGPEFLTYFQNEAQLDKSGLPSDRFFAERPEGSVSTLKIQRTQQEDSAVYLCASSTHGGDGYTFGSGTRLTVV.

This clone has a single count. This chain uses TRBV25-1 with TRBJ1-4; TRBD1 matches 7 bases. The CDR3 runs to 16 residues. CDR1 is MGHDK, CDR2 SYGVNS, per germline. V shed 4 bases, J shed 5 bases, and the junction held 10 bases outside the gene matches. CDR3 region: CASSGRQGAGNEKLFF. The CDR3 region has the DNA TGTGCCAGCAGTGGCCGACAGGGAGCCGGCAATGAAAAACTGTTTTTT. Drawing the rest from reference TRBV25-1 and TRBJ1-4, the complete variable domain is EADIYQTPRYLVIGTGKKITLECSQTMGHDKMYWYQQDPGMELHLIHYSYGVNSTEKGDLSSESTVSRIRTEHFPLTLESARPSHTSQYLCASSGRQGAGNEKLFFGSGTQLSVL.

The gene calls are TRBV19 and TRBJ2-7, with D possibly being TRBD1 (6 bases). V lost 3 bases, J lost 7 bases, and 25 bases lay in between. Germline CDR1 LNHDA, CDR2 SQIVND (reference sequence). The CDR3 runs 17 residues. The CDR3 here is CASSITRGMAGGREQYF. DNA for the CDR3: TGTGCCAGTAGTATCACGAGGGGGATGGCAGGCGGCCGGGAGCAGTACTTC.

This clone was observed a few times. The CDR3 sequence is CASSQYQGAFEAFF. CDR3 in DNA: TGCGCCAGCAGCCAATACCAGGGGGCTTTTGAAGCTTTCTTT. The chain recombines TRBV4-3 with TRBJ1-1; 8 bases line up with TRBD1. Per germline, CDR1 LGHNA and CDR2 YSLEER. V gave up 2 bases and J gave up 7 bases; unmatched junction bases: 6. CDR3 size: 14 residues.

This chain connects TRBV2 to TRBJ1-1; D is ambiguous. The CDR3 is 14 amino acids. The V end lost 6 bases, the J end lost 0 bases, and 11 bases lay between the germline ends. CDR1 and CDR2 from the germline V gene are SNHLY and FYNNEI. This chain's CDR3 is CASRELPMNTEAFF. The CDR3 coding sequence is TGTGCCAGCAGGGAGCTTCCTATGAACACTGAAGCTTTCTTT.

The V and J genes are TRBV11-3 and TRBJ2-1, with TRBD2 matching 10 bases. With 0 bases clipped from V and 4 bases from J, the junction kept 6 bases outside the gene matches. This CDR3 contains 17 residues. The V gene's germline CDR1 is SGHNT and CDR2 YENEEA. The CDR3 reads CASSLDLAGGIYNEQFF. The CDR3, as DNA: TGTGCCAGCAGCTTAGATTTAGCGGGAGGTATATACAATGAGCAGTTCTTC.

This clone was seen a single time. The chain recombines TRBV7-9 with TRBJ2-1; TRBD1 aligns across 9 bases. Germline values: CDR1 SEHNR, CDR2 FQNEAQ (reference sequence). This CDR3 contains 15 residues. The V and J ends lost 4 bases and 4 bases, in that order; junction bases with no gene match: 5. CDR3 region: CASSSRDREYNEQFF. The CDR3 DNA reads as TGTGCCAGCAGCTCCCGGGACAGGGAATACAATGAGCAGTTCTTC.

This chain links TRBV27 with TRBJ2-3; weak D call: TRBD1 (5 bases). Trimming took 3 bases from V and 3 from J, leaving 10 bases between them. Germline values: CDR1 MNHEY, CDR2 SMNVEV (reference sequence). The CDR3 contains 14 residues. The CDR3 spells CASSFKGETDTQYF. DNA for the CDR3: TGTGCCAGCAGTTTTAAAGGGGAAACAGATACGCAGTATTTT.

The V gene is TRBV5-8, the J gene TRBJ2-2; D is undetermined. CDR1 and CDR2 from the germline V gene are SGHTS and YDEGEE. The CDR3 covers 15 residues. DNA for the CDR3: TGTGCACCAACCTCCAAAGCCAGATTCACCGGGGAGCTGTTTTTT. It translates to CAPTSKARFTGELFF.

The chain has TRBV2 and TRBJ1-5; 7 bases are a match to TRBD1. Per germline, CDR1 SNHLY and CDR2 FYNNEI. V gave up 8 bases and J gave up 1 base; unmatched junction bases: 5. The CDR3 is made up of 14 amino acids. In nucleotides, the CDR3 is TGTGCCAGCGGGGGGGACAGCAGCAATCAGCCCCAGCATTTT. Its translation is CASGGDSSNQPQHF.

This chain joins TRBV7-9 and TRBJ2-1, with 11 bases matching TRBD2. The germline CDR1 and CDR2 sequences are SEHNR and FQNEAQ (reference sequence). After removal of 8 bases from V and 0 bases from J, the junction contained 15 bases not matched to a gene. The CDR3 consists of 19 residues. The CDR3 loop is CASPSTSGTSMSSYNEQFF. Written as DNA, the CDR3 is TGTGCCAGCCCCTCGACTAGCGGGACCTCGATGAGCTCCTACAATGAGCAGTTCTTC.

This rearrangement joins TRBV2 to TRBJ2-1, with D possibly matching TRBD2 (5 bases). The V and J ends lost 5 bases and 5 bases respectively, with 10 bases between them. Germline V gene data show CDR1 as SNHLY and CDR2 as FYNNEI. CDR3 length equals 13 residues. The CDR3 region has the DNA TGTGCCAGCAGTAACGACTATAACAATGAGCAGTTCTTC. Translated: CASSNDYNNEQFF.

The chain uses TRBV7-2 and TRBJ2-1; 12 nucleotides match TRBD2. Germline lookup yields CDR1 SGHTA and CDR2 FQGNSA. V was pared by 5 bases and J by 4 bases, with 6 bases of the junction left unmatched. This CDR3 is built from 16 residues. CDR3 DNA sequence: TGTGCCAGCAGCCCTCACCTAGCGGGAGGGTACAATGAGCAGTTCTTC. As protein: CASSPHLAGGYNEQFF. Combining the CDR3 with reference TRBV7-2 and TRBJ2-1 gives the whole variable domain GAGVSQSPSNKVTEKGKDVELRCDPISGHTALYWYRQSLGQGLEFLIYFQGNSAPDKSGLPSDRFSAERTGGSVSTLTIQRTQQEDSAVYLCASSPHLAGGYNEQFFGPGTRLTVL.

The chain is built from TRBV5-6 and TRBJ1-1; D is unresolved. Germline V gene lookup returns CDR1 SGHDT and CDR2 YYEEEE. The CDR3 contains 13 residues. Between the trimmed V and J ends, which lost 4 bases and 6 bases, there was a span of 13 bases. CDR3 DNA: TGTGCCAGCAGCCCCCTTGGCCGCGCTGAAGCTTTCTTT. This codes for CASSPLGRAEAFF. The full variable domain, in which reference TRBV5-6 and TRBJ1-1 provide the parts outside the CDR3, is DAGVTQSPTHLIKTRGQQVTLRCSPKSGHDTVSWYQQALGQGPQFIFQYYEEEERQRGNFPDRFSGHQFPNYSSELNVNALLLGDSALYLCASSPLGRAEAFFGQGTRLTVV.

The chain is built from TRBV28 and TRBJ2-1, with D tentatively TRBD1 (5 bases). CDR3 length: 12 residues. From germline, CDR1 is MDHEN and CDR2 SYDVKM. V dropped 3 bases and J dropped 7 bases, with 7 bases sitting between them. CDR3 region: CASSLGRNEQFF. CDR3 DNA sequence: TGTGCCAGCAGTTTGGGGCGGAATGAGCAGTTCTTC.

This clone rates as medium-sized. This sequence joins TRBV19 and TRBJ1-2, with 8 positions matching TRBD1. There are 15 residues in the CDR3. In germline, CDR1 is LNHDA, CDR2 SQIVND (reference sequence). The junction had 6 bases not matched to a gene; V was cut back by 1 base and J by 5 bases. The CDR3 nucleotides read TGTGCCAGTAGTATAGCGGCCACAGGGGGTTATGGCTACACCTTC. Translation: CASSIAATGGYGYTF.

V is TRBV28 and J is TRBJ2-7; 7 bases are a match to TRBD2. The CDR3 is 16 amino acids. The germline CDR1 and CDR2 sequences are MDHEN and SYDVKM. J was trimmed by 4 bases and V by 2 bases; bases with no gene match: 11. CDR3 bases: TGTGCCAGCAGTTTAGCTAGGGCGGGAGTGTCTTACGAGCAGTACTTC. Translated: CASSLARAGVSYEQYF.

The gene calls are TRBV27 and TRBJ2-6; possibly TRBD2 for D (5 bases). Trimming stripped 2 bases from V and 0 bases from J, with 8 bases between. Germline V gene data show CDR1 as MNHEY and CDR2 as SMNVEV (reference sequence). The CDR3 totals 16 residues. The CDR3 nucleotides are TGTGCCAGCAGTTTAAGAGGGATCTCTGGGGCCAACGTCCTGACTTTC. Its translation is CASSLRGISGANVLTF.